The 28 T cell receptor beta chains reported below all come from one sample, sequenced in a study of regulatory T cells. Study outcomes and limitations: In CD3G-deficient patients, conventional CD4+ T cells were enriched for hydrophobic CDR3 residues at positions 6 and 7.

The PCR used 52 TRBV and 13 TRBJ primers. Produced via immunoSEQ multiplex PCR; TCRdb's table is partial and in-frame only. In the table there are fewer than 20,000 clones, 70% to 85% of which are singletons. Which antigens these TCRs recognize remains unknown. The sequenced sample was conventional CD4+ T cells sorted from blood. Source of these receptors: a person aged 25 to 45 with CD3G deficiency.

The rearrangement joins TRBV5-1 to TRBJ1-1; 10 positions agree with TRBD1. J lost 3 bases, V lost 7 bases, and 6 bases had no gene match. The germline gives CDR1 SGHRS, CDR2 YFSETQ. The CDR3 runs to 14 residues. The CDR3 coding sequence is TGCGCCAGCCGCACGGGACAGGGGTACACTGAAGCTTTCTTT. It specifies CASRTGQGYTEAFF.

The chain carries TRBV6-6 and TRBJ1-2; 11 positions match TRBD1. The CDR3 consists of 13 residues. Germline CDR1 MNHNY, CDR2 SVGAGI (reference sequence). V shed 6 bases and J 6 bases; nucleotides not matched to a gene: 3. The CDR3 DNA follows: TGTGCCAGCAGGCTGGACAGGGGGCATGGCTACACCTTC. It translates to CASRLDRGHGYTF.

The V call is TRBV10-3, the J call TRBJ2-7; D perhaps matches TRBD2 (6 bases). Trimming stripped 10 bases from V and 2 bases from J, with 15 bases between. The CDR3 runs 13 residues. The germline V gene has CDR1 ENHRY and CDR2 SYGVKD. CDR3 in DNA: TGTGCCACGGGAAAAGGAGGGCCCTACGAGCAGTACTTC. It encodes CATGKGGPYEQYF.

The genes are TRBV19 and TRBJ1-1, with D maybe TRBD1 (6 bases). There are 13 residues in the CDR3. The germline V and J ends were trimmed by 6 bases and 1 base, with 9 bases remaining between them. CDR1 is LNHDA and CDR2 is SQIVND in the germline V gene (reference sequence). The CDR3, as DNA: TGTGCCAGTAGCCAGGGGAGGAACACTGAAGCTTTCTTT. Encoded protein: CASSQGRNTEAFF.

DNA of the CDR3: TGCGCCAGCAGCTTGGTCCCCGGTTCTCTCCCGACCCAAGAGACCCAGTACTTC. Encoded protein: CASSLVPGSLPTQETQYF. The chain links TRBV5-1 to TRBJ2-5, with D unresolved. This CDR3 comprises 18 residues. V was trimmed by 0 bases and J by 1 base, leaving 19 bases between them. Germline V CDR1 and CDR2: SGHRS, YFSETQ.

J is TRBJ2-7 and V is TRBV18, with D perhaps matching TRBD1 or TRBD2 (5 bases each). The CDR3 contains 13 residues. Germline values: CDR1 KGHSH, CDR2 LQKENI. Between the trimmed V and J ends, which lost 3 bases and 6 bases, there was a span of 12 bases. CDR3 bases: TGTGCCAGCTCACCGGGACCCACAGGCGAGCAGTACTTC. This translates into CASSPGPTGEQYF.

The chain employs TRBV7-8 and TRBJ2-7; 12 positions match TRBD1. Trimming removed 1 base from V and 6 bases from J; junction bases left unmatched: 4. The CDR3 spans 15 residues. Germline CDR1 is SGHVS and CDR2 is FQNEAQ. CDR3: CASSLEGQGAVEQYF. The CDR3 DNA sequence: TGTGCCAGCAGCTTAGAGGGACAGGGGGCCGTCGAGCAGTACTTC.

The V and J genes are TRBV18 and TRBJ2-7; TRBD1 matches at 10 bases. Germline CDR1 reads KGHSH; CDR2 reads LQKENI. This CDR3 is built from 14 residues. After removal of 6 bases from V and 2 bases from J, the junction contained 4 bases not matched to a gene. This CDR3 is CASSSGTGAYEQYF. In DNA, the CDR3 is TGTGCCAGCTCGTCCGGGACAGGGGCCTACGAGCAGTACTTC.

The chain combines TRBV28 with TRBJ1-5; possible D gene TRBD1, 5 bases. Germline loops: CDR1 MDHEN, CDR2 SYDVKM. Trimming stripped 5 bases from V and 0 bases from J, with 14 bases between. This CDR3 region has 16 residues. In nucleotides, the CDR3 is TGTGCCAGCAGTAGGGGACGGCCTTATAGCAATCAGCCCCAGCATTTT. This gives the protein CASSRGRPYSNQPQHF.

The table lists this clone with a count of one. The chain links TRBV28 to TRBJ1-4; weak D call: TRBD1 (5 bases). V was cut by 3 bases and J by 3 bases, with 17 bases left in between. The CDR3 is 17 amino acids. Germline assignment: CDR1 MDHEN and CDR2 SYDVKM. CDR3 nucleotide sequence: TGTGCCAGCAGTTTTATTGGACAAAAAGGGTCTAATGAAAAACTGTTTTTT. Residues: CASSFIGQKGSNEKLFF. Filled out from reference TRBV28 and TRBJ1-4, the complete variable domain reads DVKVTQSSRYLVKRTGEKVFLECVQDMDHENMFWYRQDPGLGLRLIYFSYDVKMKEKGDIPEGYSVSREKKERFSLILESASTNQTSMYLCASSFIGQKGSNEKLFFGSGTQLSVL.

This clone has more than one count but fewer than ten. V is TRBV19 and J is TRBJ1-2, with a tentative D call TRBD1 (6 bases). The CDR3 loop spans 13 amino acids. The V end was cut by 3 bases, the J end by 11 bases, with 16 bases between. The V gene's germline CDR1 is LNHDA and CDR2 SQIVND (reference sequence). The CDR3 DNA is TGTGCCAGTAGTATCCGAGGACAGCGAGGATACACCTTC. This translates into CASSIRGQRGYTF. Filled out from reference TRBV19 and TRBJ1-2, the complete variable domain reads DGGITQSPKYLFRKEGQNVTLSCEQNLNHDAMYWYRQDPGQGLRLIYYSQIVNDFQKGDIAEGYSVSREKKESFPLTVTSAQKNPTAFYLCASSIRGQRGYTFGSGTRLTVV.

The chain carries TRBV11-2 and TRBJ2-3; tentatively, D is TRBD1 or TRBD2 (5 bases each). This CDR3 has 16 amino acids. V was trimmed by 4 bases and J by 0 bases, leaving 14 bases between them. CDR1 SGHAT and CDR2 FQNNGV come from the germline V gene. Here the CDR3 reads CASSYGTDTSTDTQYF. The CDR3 DNA reads TGTGCCAGCAGCTACGGGACGGACACTAGCACAGATACGCAGTATTTT.

The chain is built from TRBV28 and TRBJ1-5; D gene unclear. From germline, CDR1 is MDHEN and CDR2 SYDVKM. CDR3 size: 13 residues. Between the trimmed V and J ends, which lost 2 bases and 0 bases, there was a span of 2 bases. The CDR3 sequence is CASSLSSNQPQHF. In nucleotides, the CDR3 is TGTGCCAGCAGTTTAAGTAGCAATCAGCCCCAGCATTTT.

The rearrangement links TRBV6-1 to TRBJ1-2; D gene unclear. The CDR3 contains 13 residues. Trimming shortened V by 3 bases and J by 4 bases, and 9 bases separated the two germline ends. Per germline, CDR1 MNHNS and CDR2 SASEGT. This chain's CDR3 is CASSEWGGYGYTF. The CDR3 bases are TGTGCCAGCAGTGAGTGGGGAGGCTATGGCTACACCTTC.

The chain is built from TRBV18 and TRBJ2-7, with D uncertain. CDR1 and CDR2 (germline): KGHSH, LQKENI. Trimming pared 5 bases from V and 0 bases from J, leaving 8 bases between. This CDR3 is 13 amino acids long. For the CDR3, the DNA is TGTGCCAGCTCATCTCAAAGCTCCTACGAGCAGTACTTC. It encodes CASSSQSSYEQYF.

V is TRBV6-6 and J is TRBJ1-5; tentative D call: TRBD1 (5 bases). Germline CDR1 is MNHNY and CDR2 is SVGAGI (reference sequence). The CDR3 covers 13 residues. The germline V and J ends were trimmed by 5 bases and 3 bases, with 8 bases remaining between them. CDR3 in DNA: TGTGCCAGCAGTCGACAGACCAATCAGCCCCAGCATTTT. This codes for CASSRQTNQPQHF.

The chain employs TRBV28 and TRBJ1-1; the D is unclear. The CDR3 loop spans 11 amino acids. Trimming took off 6 bases at V and 1 base at J, with 3 bases between the two ends. Germline V CDR1 and CDR2: MDHEN, SYDVKM. As DNA, the CDR3 is TGTGCCAGCAGGAAGAACACTGAAGCTTTCTTT. It codes for CASRKNTEAFF.

This sequence joins TRBV28 and TRBJ1-1; D call uncertain. Germline V gene lookup returns CDR1 MDHEN and CDR2 SYDVKM. The CDR3 extends over 13 amino acids. The V gene lost 2 bases and the J gene lost 2 bases, with 6 bases spanning the gap. The CDR3, as DNA: TGTGCCAGCAGTTTAGTTGTTAACACTGAAGCTTTCTTT. Encoded protein: CASSLVVNTEAFF. The variable domain in full, with the rest retrieved from reference TRBV28 and TRBJ1-1, is DVKVTQSSRYLVKRTGEKVFLECVQDMDHENMFWYRQDPGLGLRLIYFSYDVKMKEKGDIPEGYSVSREKKERFSLILESASTNQTSMYLCASSLVVNTEAFFGQGTRLTVV.

V and J are TRBV6-1 and TRBJ1-2; D remains ambiguous. This CDR3 spans 15 amino acids. Trimming removed 4 bases at V and 2 bases at J, with 14 bases between. CDR1 and CDR2 from the germline V gene are MNHNS and SASEGT. In DNA, the CDR3 is TGTGCCAGCAGTGCGTACGGGTCGGGGAACTATGGCTACACCTTC. Protein: CASSAYGSGNYGYTF.

The gene calls are TRBV5-1 and TRBJ2-3; D not certain. Germline CDR1 SGHRS, CDR2 YFSETQ. The CDR3 sequence is 16 residues long. V was cut by 0 bases and J by 2 bases, with 13 bases left in between. The CDR3 DNA sequence: TGCGCCAGCAGCTTGGGACCCATTCCTCCCACAGATACGCAGTATTTT. It codes for CASSLGPIPPTDTQYF. Full variable domain (rest looked up from reference TRBV5-1 and TRBJ2-3): KAGVTQTPRYLIKTRGQQVTLSCSPISGHRSVSWYQQTPGQGLQFLFEYFSETQRNKGNFPGRFSGRQFSNSRSEMNVSTLELGDSALYLCASSLGPIPPTDTQYFGPGTRLTVL.

The chain couples TRBV7-2 to TRBJ1-2, with TRBD1 as a possible D gene (6 bases). This CDR3 has 13 residues. Germline V gene data show CDR1 as SGHTA and CDR2 as FQGNSA. The ends were cut back, 5 bases at V and 7 bases at J, with 14 bases in the middle. Here the CDR3 DNA reads TGTGCCAGCAGCGCTTTCAGGGGAAGTGGCTACACCTTC. This gives the protein CASSAFRGSGYTF. Variable domain in full (rest from reference TRBV7-2 and TRBJ1-2): GAGVSQSPSNKVTEKGKDVELRCDPISGHTALYWYRQSLGQGLEFLIYFQGNSAPDKSGLPSDRFSAERTGGSVSTLTIQRTQQEDSAVYLCASSAFRGSGYTFGSGTRLTVV.

The chain links TRBV6-1 to TRBJ2-7; TRBD1 agrees at 8 bases. J was trimmed by 9 bases and V by 6 bases; bases with no gene match: 13. The CDR3 consists of 14 residues. Germline CDR1 and CDR2: MNHNS and SASEGT. CDR3 sequence (DNA): TGTGCCAGCAGAAAGAGCGGACAGGGAGTAGGGCAGTACTTC. Amino acids: CASRKSGQGVGQYF.

This clone was recorded only once. Here the CDR3 reads CASSKDREQETQYF. The CDR3 region has the DNA TGTGCCAGCAGTAAGGACAGGGAACAAGAGACCCAGTACTTC. The gene calls are TRBV6-6 and TRBJ2-5, with 8 positions matching TRBD1. CDR1 and CDR2 (germline): MNHNY, SVGAGI (reference sequence). CDR3 size: 14 residues. The junction had 4 bases not matched to a gene; V was cut back by 5 bases and J by 2 bases.

The rearrangement uses TRBV28 and TRBJ2-5; possible D gene TRBD1, 5 bases. Trimming left V 5 bases short and J 4 bases short, with 17 bases between. The germline V gene has CDR1 MDHEN and CDR2 SYDVKM. This CDR3 comprises 15 residues. CDR3 residues: CASSTPSGLRETQYF. The CDR3 nucleotides are TGTGCCAGCAGTACCCCCTCAGGGTTACGAGAGACCCAGTACTTC.

This chain uses TRBV5-1 with TRBJ1-2, with a tentative D call TRBD1 (5 bases). CDR3 length equals 12 residues. Germline V gives CDR1 SGHRS, CDR2 YFSETQ. V lost 2 bases, J lost 7 bases, and 9 bases lay in between. The DNA for the CDR3 is TGCGCCAGCAGCTTAGCAGGGTTTGGCTACACCTTC. Encoded protein: CASSLAGFGYTF.

This chain connects TRBV5-1 to TRBJ2-1; 8 bases align to TRBD2. This CDR3 is 15 amino acids long. Germline loops: CDR1 SGHRS, CDR2 YFSETQ. The J segment lost 4 bases and the V segment lost 0 bases, leaving 3 bases of the junction unmatched. DNA of the CDR3: TGCGCCAGCAGCTTGGGACTAGCGATTTACAATGAGCAGTTCTTC. Translated, it gives CASSLGLAIYNEQFF.

The V gene is TRBV11-3, the J gene TRBJ1-1, with D hard to call. The V gene's germline CDR1 is SGHNT and CDR2 YENEEA. V dropped 4 bases and J dropped 1 base, with 7 bases sitting between them. CDR3 length: 13 residues. Written as DNA, the CDR3 is TGTGCCAGCAGCTCAAGACGGAACACTGAAGCTTTCTTT. Its protein product is CASSSRRNTEAFF.

Only one count was recorded for this clone. The CDR3 reads CASSLFPGDRAEQYF. CDR3 DNA: TGTGCCAGCAGTTTATTTCCGGGGGACAGGGCCGAGCAGTACTTC. The rearrangement links TRBV28 to TRBJ2-7; the match to TRBD1 covers 9 bases. The V segment lost 1 base and the J segment 6 bases; nucleotides outside the gene matches: 7. The length of the CDR3 is 15 residues. CDR1 and CDR2 (germline): MDHEN, SYDVKM.